These T cell receptor beta chains were read from a single sample in a study of tumor-infiltrating lymphocytes in primary liver carcinoma. TCRdb reprocessed the multiplex PCR reads via MiXCR and lists one record per CDR3 protein. The sample lists tens of thousands of distinct CDR3 sequences; roughly 70% were seen once. The sample comprised liver tumor tissue from sampling region 5. These receptors were collected from a man aged 35 to 55 with primary liver carcinoma and hepatitis B virus infection. Both conserved end residues are part of each CDR3. A D gene is named only where the DNA matches it firmly. Size values are once, few and many counts, or a class for expanded clones, and some rows have none.

TRBJ2-7	TRBV12-3/TRBV12-4	-	many	CASSFGASRHYEQYF	TGTGCCAGCAGTTTTGGGGCCTCCAGGCATTACGAGCAGTACTTC
TRBJ2-7	TRBV6-5	TRBD1	-	CACSRDSGDYEQYF	TGTGCCTGCAGTCGGGACAGTGGAGATTACGAGCAGTACTTC
TRBJ2-7	TRBV7-9	TRBD2	-	CASRKRGRENYEQYF	TGTGCGAGCAGGAAGCGGGGGAGAGAGAACTACGAGCAGTACTTC
TRBJ2-7	TRBV11-2	-	-	CDSSTTLGRRYEQYF	TGTGACAGCAGCACAACCCTGGGGAGAAGATACGAGCAGTACTTC
TRBJ2-2	TRBV12-5	TRBD2	-	CASGFTSGSDTGELFF	TGTGCTAGTGGTTTTACTAGCGGGTCAGACACCGGGGAGCTGTTTTTT
TRBJ2-7	TRBV29-1	TRBD2	-	CSIEDLAGVSEQYF	TGTAGCATTGAAGACCTAGCGGGAGTCTCCGAGCAGTATTTC
TRBJ1-5	TRBV5-4	-	-	CARYRANQPQHF	TGTGCCAGGTACAGGGCGAATCAGCCTCAGCATTTT
TRBJ2-1	TRBV11-2	-	medium-sized	CASSTGTGSYNEQFF	TGTGCCAGCAGCACAGGGACGGGCAGTTACAATGAGCAGTTCTTC
TRBJ1-3	TRBV6-5	-	many	CASSYSGVPGNTIYF	TGTGCCAGCAGTTACTCGGGGGTCCCTGGAAACACCATATATTTT
TRBJ2-7	TRBV11-2	TRBD2	-	CAGNLVRGSSYEQYF	TGTGCCGGCAACTTAGTGCGGGGGAGCTCCTACGAGCAGTACTTC
TRBJ1-2	TRBV6-5	-	-	CASSTGTVAYGYTF	TGTGCCAGCAGCACCGGGACGGTGGCCTACGGCTACACCTTC
TRBJ2-7	TRBV11-2	-	once	CASSLAARECKQYF	TGTGCCAGCAGCTTAGCGGCTAGAGAATGCAAACAGTACTTC
TRBJ1-6	TRBV30	-	many	CAWSGQGDSPLHF	TGTGCCTGGAGCGGGCAGGGCGATTCACCCCTCCACTTT